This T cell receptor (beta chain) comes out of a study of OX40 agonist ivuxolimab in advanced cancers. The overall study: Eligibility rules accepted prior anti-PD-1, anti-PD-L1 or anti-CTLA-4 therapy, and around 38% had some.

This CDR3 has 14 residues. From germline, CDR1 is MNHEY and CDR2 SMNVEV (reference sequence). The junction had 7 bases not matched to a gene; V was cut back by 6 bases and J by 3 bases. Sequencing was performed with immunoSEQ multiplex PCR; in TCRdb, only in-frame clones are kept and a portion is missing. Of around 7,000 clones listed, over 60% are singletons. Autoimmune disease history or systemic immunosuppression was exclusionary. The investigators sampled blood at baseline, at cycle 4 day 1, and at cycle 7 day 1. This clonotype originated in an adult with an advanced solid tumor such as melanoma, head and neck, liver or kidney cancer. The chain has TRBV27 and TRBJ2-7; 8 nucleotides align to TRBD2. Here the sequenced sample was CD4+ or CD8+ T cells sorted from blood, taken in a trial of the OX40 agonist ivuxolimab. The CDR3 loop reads CASSGRGGLYEQYF. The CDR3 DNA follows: TGTGCCAGCAGCGGACGGGGGGGGCTCTACGAGCAGTACTTC.